The entry below gives a single TCR beta chain sequence along with its context. What it binds is unknown. This CDR3 region has 16 residues. Germline V lookup: CDR1 MNHEY, CDR2 SVGAGI. V gave up 4 bases and J gave up 2 bases, with 15 bases separating them. This specimen belongs to a study of shared clonotypes between healthy human individuals. Broader study findings: The donor pool, a small one, limited the genetic and exposure-history diversity represented.

Selected positively for CCR7 and CD45RO-negative, naive CD8 cells excluded terminally differentiated effector memory CD45RA+ cells. Measured with immunoSEQ multiplex PCR; TCRdb has only the in-frame clones, and not every one. The table includes some 2 million clones, about 95% detected once. The sequenced material came from naive CD8+ T cells sorted from blood. This sequence was found in a man aged 18 to 30 in good health. This sequence joins TRBV6-5 and TRBJ2-1; TRBD2 is a possible D gene (6 bases). The CDR3 spells CASSSSGSFTYNEQFF. The CDR3 DNA follows: TGTGCCAGCAGTTCTTCCGGGAGTTTTACCTACAATGAGCAGTTCTTC.